This T cell receptor beta chain originates from a study of T cells after yellow fever vaccination. Study conclusions and caveats: Only a small proportion of the clonotypes turned up in both the CD4 and the CD8 compartments, likely arising from convergent recombination. Reappearance after the booster was seen for most primary-vaccination clones, at 95% to 96% CD4 and 85% to 90% CD8.

Ten or more counts support this clonotype. The 5'RACE template-switching step produced TCR cDNA and added a universal primer site and UMIs. TCRdb re-derived calls from the 5' RACE reads in MiXCR, one entry per CDR3 protein. This sample has approximately 15,000 distinct CDR3 sequences, with roughly 8% found just once. Germline V gene sequence: CDR1 MDHEN, CDR2 SYDVKM. The V and J ends lost 4 bases and 4 bases respectively, with 4 bases between them. CDR3 length: 11 amino acids. J is TRBJ1-2 and V is TRBV28; no firm D call. The clonotype originates from a man aged 18 to 30 who received the YFV17D yellow fever vaccine. This specimen consisted of PBMCs, either bulk or a sorted T-cell subset (CD4+, CD8+, memory, or dextramer-sorted; not recorded which), obtained on the day of the yellow fever booster vaccination. The CDR3 spells CASSSVYGYTF. CDR3 DNA sequence: TGTGCCAGCAGTTCAGTCTATGGCTACACCTTC.